This passage covers 3 T cell receptor beta chains from one sample sequenced in a study of CD8 T cells in Susac syndrome. After extraction with the RNeasy kit, roughly 0.5 to 1 ug of the RNA was reverse transcribed using random hexamers. TCRdb independently ran MiXCR on the immunoSEQ multiplex PCR reads; one entry per CDR3 protein. The sample has about 83,000 distinct CDR3 sequences; approximately 96% are singletons. The sample was CD8+ T cells from PBMCs. Every receptor here comes from a human donor with Susac syndrome.

The rearrangement uses TRBV7-9 and TRBJ2-7; 7 bases agree with TRBD2. The germline V gene encodes CDR1 SEHNR and CDR2 FQNEAQ (reference sequence). After removal of 3 bases from V and 2 bases from J, the junction contained 10 bases not matched to a gene. This CDR3 region has 16 residues. The CDR3, as DNA: TGTGCCAGCAGCTTCCCCGTTGTTGGACTAGCCTACGAGCAGTACTTC. It translates to CASSFPVVGLAYEQYF.

V and J are TRBV9 and TRBJ1-5, with TRBD1 matching 9 bases. The CDR3 totals 15 residues. V lost 3 bases to trimming and J lost 2 bases; unmatched junction nucleotides: 3. CDR1 and CDR2 from the germline V gene are SGDLS and YYNGEE. The CDR3 DNA sequence: TGTGCCAGCAGCGCGGGACAGGGTGGCAATCAGCCCCAGCATTTT. It translates to CASSAGQGGNQPQHF.

The rearrangement joins TRBV7-8 to TRBJ2-7, with D unresolved. From germline, CDR1 is SGHVS and CDR2 FQNEAQ. This CDR3 region has 13 residues. Between the trimmed V and J ends, which lost 1 base and 0 bases, there was a span of 4 bases. The CDR3 region has the DNA TGTGCCAGCAGCTTAGAGATCTCCTACGAGCAGTACGTC. Residues: CASSLEISYEQYV.